The rows below give T cell receptor beta chains drawn from one sample of a study of blood T cell repertoires in COVID-19. The repertoire was sequenced with immunoSEQ multiplex PCR; TCRdb's copy has only in-frame clones and lacks some. The sample has some 180,000 clones; about four fifths are singletons. Sequencing was done on a sample of peripheral blood. The receptors derive from a woman aged 65 to 85 who had recovered from COVID-19. CDR3s include the opening cysteine and the closing phenylalanine or tryptophan.

>TRBV5-1|TRBJ2-1
CASSLVPGVSYNEQFF
>TRBV14|TRBJ1-3
CASSQGHSGNTIYF
>TRBV11-3|TRBJ1-1
CASSSGDTEAFF
>TRBV5-1|TRBJ1-2
CASSSRPSDSTYGYTF
>TRBV30|TRBJ1-6
CAWSVHASSYNSPLHF
>TRBV5-1|TRBJ2-5
CASSLTSGMVAQYF
>TRBV4-1|TRBJ2-5
CASSQDPGGTQETQYF
>TRBV7-2|TRBJ2-1
CASSPYSTGSYNEQFF
>TRBV6-5|TRBJ1-2
CASTDPGRGYYGYTF
>TRBV18|TRBJ1-2
CASSPPGLDGYTF
>TRBV5-1|TRBJ1-1
CASSFDRVTEAFF
>TRBV19|TRBJ2-7
CASSMGQAGEQYF